This TCR beta chain was recovered during a study of blood T cell repertoires in COVID-19. Study at large: Collection of acute and convalescent COVID-19 samples took place in the United States, Italy and Spain.

Patients in Seattle were enrolled during active infection, then followed longitudinally. Germline assignment: CDR1 SGHTA and CDR2 FQGNSA. The CDR3 runs to 14 residues. Trimming left V 3 bases short and J 7 bases short, with 13 bases between. Per the original data handling: By means of reference gene primer amplification, nucleated cell counts were estimated. Repertoires were generated with immunoSEQ multiplex PCR, while TCRdb's copy carries only in-frame clones and drops some. V, J and clone size are those of that table, while D and trimming were read from the DNA. The data show around 210,000 clones, roughly 88% seen once.

This receptor was identified in a man aged 50-60 years with COVID-19, enrolled during active disease. Sequenced input: peripheral blood. The V gene is TRBV7-2, the J gene TRBJ1-5, with D possibly TRBD1 on 6 matching bases. In DNA, the CDR3 is TGTGCCAGCAGCTTTAAAGGGGGGGACCAGCCCCAGCATTTT. Residues: CASSFKGGDQPQHF. The whole variable domain, filled in from reference TRBV7-2 and TRBJ1-5, reads GAGVSQSPSNKVTEKGKDVELRCDPISGHTALYWYRQSLGQGLEFLIYFQGNSAPDKSGLPSDRFSAERTGGSVSTLTIQRTQQEDSAVYLCASSFKGGDQPQHFGDGTRLSIL.